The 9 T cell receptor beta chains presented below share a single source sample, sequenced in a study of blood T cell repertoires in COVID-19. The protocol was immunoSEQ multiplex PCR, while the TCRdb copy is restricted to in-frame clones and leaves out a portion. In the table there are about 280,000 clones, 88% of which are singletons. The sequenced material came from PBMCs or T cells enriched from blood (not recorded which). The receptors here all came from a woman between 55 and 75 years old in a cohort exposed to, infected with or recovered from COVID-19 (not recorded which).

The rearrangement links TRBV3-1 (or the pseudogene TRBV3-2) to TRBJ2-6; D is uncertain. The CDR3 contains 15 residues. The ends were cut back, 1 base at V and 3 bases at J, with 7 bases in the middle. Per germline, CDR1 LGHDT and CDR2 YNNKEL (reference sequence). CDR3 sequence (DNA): TGTGCCAGCAGCCAAGTTTTCATTGGGGCCAACGTCCTGACTTTC. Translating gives CASSQVFIGANVLTF.

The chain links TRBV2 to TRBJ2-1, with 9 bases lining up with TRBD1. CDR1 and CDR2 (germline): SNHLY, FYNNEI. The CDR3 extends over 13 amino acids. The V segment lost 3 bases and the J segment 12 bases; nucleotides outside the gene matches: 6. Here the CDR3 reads CASSDKGTGRQFF. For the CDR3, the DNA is TGTGCCAGCAGTGACAAGGGGACAGGGAGGCAGTTCTTC.

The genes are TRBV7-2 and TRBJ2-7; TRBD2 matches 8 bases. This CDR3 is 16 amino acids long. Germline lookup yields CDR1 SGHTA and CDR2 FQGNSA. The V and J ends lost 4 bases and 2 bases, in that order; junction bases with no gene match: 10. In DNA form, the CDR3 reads TGTGCCAGCAGCTCAGGGGTTGGGCGGGGGGCCTACGAGCAGTACTTC. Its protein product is CASSSGVGRGAYEQYF.

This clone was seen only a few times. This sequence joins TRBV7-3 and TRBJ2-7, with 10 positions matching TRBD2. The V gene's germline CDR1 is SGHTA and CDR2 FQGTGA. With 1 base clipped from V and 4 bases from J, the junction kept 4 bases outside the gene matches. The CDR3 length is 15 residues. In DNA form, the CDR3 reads TGTGCCAGCAGCTTAAAAGCGGGAGGGGATTACGAGCAGTACTTC. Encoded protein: CASSLKAGGDYEQYF.

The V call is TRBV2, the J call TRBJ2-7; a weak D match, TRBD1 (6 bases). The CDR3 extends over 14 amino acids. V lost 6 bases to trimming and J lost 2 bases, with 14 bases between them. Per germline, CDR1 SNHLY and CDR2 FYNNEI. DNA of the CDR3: TGTGCCAGCAGCTACCGGGACACACCCTACGAGCAGTACTTC. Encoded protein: CASSYRDTPYEQYF.

CDR3 coding DNA: TGTGCCAGCAGCCTCGGGACTAGCGGGAGTTATGAGACCCAGTACTTC. As protein: CASSLGTSGSYETQYF. V is TRBV9 and J is TRBJ2-5; 14 bases line up with TRBD2. CDR1 SGDLS and CDR2 YYNGEE come from the germline V gene. This CDR3 is 16 amino acids long. The V segment lost 4 bases and the J segment 5 bases; nucleotides outside the gene matches: 7.

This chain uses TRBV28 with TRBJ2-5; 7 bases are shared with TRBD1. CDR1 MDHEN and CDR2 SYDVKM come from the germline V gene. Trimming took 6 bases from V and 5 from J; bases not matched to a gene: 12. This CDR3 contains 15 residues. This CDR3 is CASSPLGLGQETQYF. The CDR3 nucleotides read TGTGCCAGCAGCCCGTTGGGTCTGGGACAGGAGACCCAGTACTTC.

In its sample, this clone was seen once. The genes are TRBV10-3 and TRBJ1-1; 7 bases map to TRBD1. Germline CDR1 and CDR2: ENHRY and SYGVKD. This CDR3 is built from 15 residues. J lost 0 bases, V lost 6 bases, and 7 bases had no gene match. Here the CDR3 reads CAIRLSTGMNTEAFF. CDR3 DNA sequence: TGTGCCATCAGACTCTCGACAGGGATGAACACTGAAGCTTTCTTT.

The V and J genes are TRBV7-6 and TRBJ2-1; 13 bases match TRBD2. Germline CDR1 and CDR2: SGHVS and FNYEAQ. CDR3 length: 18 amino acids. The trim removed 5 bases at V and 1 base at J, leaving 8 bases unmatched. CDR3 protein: CASSPRTSGSPSYNEQFF. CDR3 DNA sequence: TGTGCCAGCAGCCCGCGGACTAGCGGGAGTCCTTCCTACAATGAGCAGTTCTTC.